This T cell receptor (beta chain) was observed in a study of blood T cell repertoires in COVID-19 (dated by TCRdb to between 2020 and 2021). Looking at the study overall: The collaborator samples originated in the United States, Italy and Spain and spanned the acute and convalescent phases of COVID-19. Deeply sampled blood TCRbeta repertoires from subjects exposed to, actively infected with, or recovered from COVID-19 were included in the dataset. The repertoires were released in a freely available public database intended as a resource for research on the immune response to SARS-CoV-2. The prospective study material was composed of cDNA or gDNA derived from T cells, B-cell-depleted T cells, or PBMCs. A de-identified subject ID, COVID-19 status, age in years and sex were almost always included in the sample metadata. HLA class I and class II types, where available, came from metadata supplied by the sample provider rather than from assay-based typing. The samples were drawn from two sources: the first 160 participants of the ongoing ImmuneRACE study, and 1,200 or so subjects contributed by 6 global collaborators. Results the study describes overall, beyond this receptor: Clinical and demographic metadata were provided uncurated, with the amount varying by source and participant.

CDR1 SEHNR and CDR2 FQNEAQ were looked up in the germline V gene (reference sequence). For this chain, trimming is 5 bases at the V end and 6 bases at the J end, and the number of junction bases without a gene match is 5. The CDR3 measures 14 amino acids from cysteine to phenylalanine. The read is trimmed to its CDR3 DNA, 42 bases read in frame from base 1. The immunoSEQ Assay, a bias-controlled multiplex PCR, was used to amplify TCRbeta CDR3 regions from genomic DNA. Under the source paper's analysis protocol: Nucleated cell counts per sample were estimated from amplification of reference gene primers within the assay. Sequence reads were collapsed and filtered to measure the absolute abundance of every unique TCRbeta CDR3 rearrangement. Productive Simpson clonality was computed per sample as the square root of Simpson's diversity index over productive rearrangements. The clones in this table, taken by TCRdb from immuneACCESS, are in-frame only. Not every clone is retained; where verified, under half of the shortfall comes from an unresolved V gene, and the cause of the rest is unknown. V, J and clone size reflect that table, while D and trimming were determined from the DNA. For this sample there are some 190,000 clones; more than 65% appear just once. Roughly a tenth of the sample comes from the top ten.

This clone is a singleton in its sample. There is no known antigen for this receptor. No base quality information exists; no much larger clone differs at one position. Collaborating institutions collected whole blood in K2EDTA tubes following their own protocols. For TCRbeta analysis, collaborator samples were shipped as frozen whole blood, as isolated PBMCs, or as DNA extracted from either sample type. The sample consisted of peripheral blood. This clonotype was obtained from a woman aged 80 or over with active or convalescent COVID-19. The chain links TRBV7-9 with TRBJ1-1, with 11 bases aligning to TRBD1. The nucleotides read TGTGCCAGCAGCGAGGACAGGGGGCTGTCTGAAGCTTTCTTT. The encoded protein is CASSEDRGLSEAFF.